Here is one TCR beta chain with its context. Its antigen is undetermined. Germline V gives CDR1 SEHNR, CDR2 FQNEAQ (reference sequence). The CDR3 extends over 17 amino acids. Deletions cut 3 bases from V and 6 bases from J, with 24 bases between. This sample is drawn from a study of early T cells in non-severe SARS-CoV-2 infection. Looking at the study overall: Bulk RNA isolated from unsorted whole blood underwent sequencing; chains were not paired.

Study-wide results and limits: The matching step, a VDJdb search, favored anti-spike CD8 responses and missed private and CD4 specificities.

The TCR library protocol attached unique molecular identifiers to the individual cDNA molecules. MiXCR was run by TCRdb on the 5' RACE reads, yielding one entry per CDR3 protein. The repertoire holds about 50,000 distinct CDR3 sequences, with 5% to 6% as singletons. The rearrangement joins TRBV7-9 to TRBJ2-7, with a weak D call TRBD1 (5 bases). The origin of this receptor is an adult who was a healthcare worker with PCR-confirmed SARS-CoV-2 infection or an uninfected control (not recorded which). The input for sequencing was whole blood, taken at baseline. CDR3 in DNA: TGTGCCAGCAGCTTCGGCCAGCTGGGGCGCGGAAGATCCGAGCAGTACTTC. Translating it yields CASSFGQLGRGRSEQYF.